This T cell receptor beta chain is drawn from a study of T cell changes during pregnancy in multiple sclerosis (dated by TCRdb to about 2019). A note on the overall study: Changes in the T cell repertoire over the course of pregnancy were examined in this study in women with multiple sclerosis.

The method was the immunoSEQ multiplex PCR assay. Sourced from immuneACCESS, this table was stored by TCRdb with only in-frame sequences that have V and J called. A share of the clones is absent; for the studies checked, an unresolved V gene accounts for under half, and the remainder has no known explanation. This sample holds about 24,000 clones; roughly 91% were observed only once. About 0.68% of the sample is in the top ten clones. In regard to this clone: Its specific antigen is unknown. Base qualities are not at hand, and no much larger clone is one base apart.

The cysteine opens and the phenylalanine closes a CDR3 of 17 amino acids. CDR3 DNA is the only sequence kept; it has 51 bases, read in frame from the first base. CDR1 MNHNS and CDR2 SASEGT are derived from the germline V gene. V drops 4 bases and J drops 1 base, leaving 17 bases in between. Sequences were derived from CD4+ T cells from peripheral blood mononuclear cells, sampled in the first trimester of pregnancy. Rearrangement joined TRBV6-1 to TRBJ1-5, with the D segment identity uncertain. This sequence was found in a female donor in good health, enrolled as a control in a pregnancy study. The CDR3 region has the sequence CASSVQSTRLSNQPQHF. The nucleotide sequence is TGTGCCAGCAGTGTGCAATCGACACGTTTAAGCAATCAGCCCCAGCATTTT.